The clone carrying this T cell receptor (beta chain) was observed a handful of times. The investigators reverse transcribed all of the isolated RNA, so they sequenced expressed TCRB transcripts. This table comes from immunoSEQ multiplex PCR, and its TCRdb copy is limited to in-frame clones, with some not included. The sample records hundreds of thousands of clones, around 10% being singletons. Sorting of CD4+ naive, central memory, regulatory and stem cell-like memory cells was performed via CD45RO/CCR7/CD25/CD127/CD95/CD27. These data belong to a study of beta chain features in type 1 diabetes. Overall study context: Age, gender, cell numbers and subset yield matched between patients and controls.

CDR3 length: 16 amino acids. Trimming pared 0 bases from V and 4 bases from J, leaving 13 bases between. Germline CDR1 SEHNR, CDR2 FQNEAQ (reference sequence). The source material was naive CD4+ T cells from blood. V gene TRBV7-9 combines with J gene TRBJ2-4, with D possibly TRBD1 on 6 matching bases. The origin of this receptor is a woman aged 18-29 years in good health. The CDR3 DNA sequence: TGTGCCAGCAGCTTAGCTGGGGGCGGACAGAAAAACATTCAGTACTTC. This codes for CASSLAGGGQKNIQYF.